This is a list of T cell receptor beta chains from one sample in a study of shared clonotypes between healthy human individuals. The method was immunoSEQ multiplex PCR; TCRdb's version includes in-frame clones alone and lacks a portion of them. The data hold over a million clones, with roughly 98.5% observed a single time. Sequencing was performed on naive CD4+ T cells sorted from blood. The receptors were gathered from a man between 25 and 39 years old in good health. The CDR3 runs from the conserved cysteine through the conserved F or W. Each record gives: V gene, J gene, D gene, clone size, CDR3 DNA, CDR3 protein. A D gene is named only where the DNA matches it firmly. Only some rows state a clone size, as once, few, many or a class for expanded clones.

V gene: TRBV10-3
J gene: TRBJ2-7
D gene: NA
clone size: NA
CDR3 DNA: TGTGCCATCAATCAAAAGGGAGACTCCTACGAGCAGTACTTC
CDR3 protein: CAINQKGDSYEQYF

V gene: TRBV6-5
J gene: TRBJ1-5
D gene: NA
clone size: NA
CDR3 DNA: TGTGCCAGCATGTCAGGGGACCTGATGCCCCAGCATTTT
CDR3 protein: CASMSGDLMPQHF

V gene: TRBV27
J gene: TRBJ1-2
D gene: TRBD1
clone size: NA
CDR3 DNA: TGTGCCAGCACCCCCAACAGGGGTACTAACTATGGCTACACCTTC
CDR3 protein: CASTPNRGTNYGYTF

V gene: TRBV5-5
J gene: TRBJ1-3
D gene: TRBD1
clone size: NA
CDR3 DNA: TGTGCCAGCAGTTACGACAGGGGGCTTGGAAACACCATATATTTT
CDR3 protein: CASSYDRGLGNTIYF

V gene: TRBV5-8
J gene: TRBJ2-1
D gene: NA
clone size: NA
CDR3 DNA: TGTGCCAGCAGCTCCAGGGGCATCTCCTACAATGAGCAGTTCTTC
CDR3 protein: CASSSRGISYNEQFF

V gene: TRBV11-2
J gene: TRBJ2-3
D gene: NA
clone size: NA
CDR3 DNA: TGTGCCAGCAGCTTAGAGTCGCTAGCAAGAAGCACAGATACGCAGTATTTT
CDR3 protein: CASSLESLARSTDTQYF

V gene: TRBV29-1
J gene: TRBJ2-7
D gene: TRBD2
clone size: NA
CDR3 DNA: TGCAGCGTCGCAAGCGGGGCGAGCTCCTACGAGCAGTACTTC
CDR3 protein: CSVASGASSYEQYF

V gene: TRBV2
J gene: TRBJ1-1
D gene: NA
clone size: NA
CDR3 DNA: TGTGCCAGCACGACAGATAAAAACACTGAAGCTTTCTTT
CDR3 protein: CASTTDKNTEAFF

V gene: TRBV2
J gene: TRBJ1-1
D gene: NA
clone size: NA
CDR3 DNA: TGTGCCAGCAGTGAGGGGGGGAGACGGATGAACACTGAAGCTTTCTTT
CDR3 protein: CASSEGGRRMNTEAFF

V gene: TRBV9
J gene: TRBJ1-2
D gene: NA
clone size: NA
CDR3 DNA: TGTGCCAGCAGCGTGGGGACGGGAGGCTACACCTTC
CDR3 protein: CASSVGTGGYTF

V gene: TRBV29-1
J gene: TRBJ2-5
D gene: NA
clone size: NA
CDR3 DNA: TGCAGCTTAGGGGTGGGGGAGACCCAGTACTTC
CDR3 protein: CSLGVGETQYF

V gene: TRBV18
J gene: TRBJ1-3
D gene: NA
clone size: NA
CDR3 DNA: TGTGCCAGCTCACCTCGGCCTCTTCGCTCTGGAAACACCATATATTTT
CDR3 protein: CASSPRPLRSGNTIYF

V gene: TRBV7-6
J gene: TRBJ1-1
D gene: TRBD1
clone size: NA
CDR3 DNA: TGTGCCAGCAGCTTAGTCCCGGGACAGGGGGGAGCTTTCTTT
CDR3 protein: CASSLVPGQGGAFF

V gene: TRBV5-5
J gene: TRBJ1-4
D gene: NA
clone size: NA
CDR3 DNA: TGTGCCAGCAGCATAGGACCGGGCCGTAATGAAAAACTGTTTTTT
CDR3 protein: CASSIGPGRNEKLFF

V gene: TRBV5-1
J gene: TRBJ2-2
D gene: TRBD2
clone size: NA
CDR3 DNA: TGCGCCAGCAGCTTCCGAGGAACTAGCGGATACGCGAACACCGGGGAGCTGTTTTTT
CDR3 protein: CASSFRGTSGYANTGELFF

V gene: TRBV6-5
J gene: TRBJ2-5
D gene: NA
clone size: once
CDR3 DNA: TGTGCCAGCAGTTATCGGAGGGCGCGGGAGACCCAGTACTTC
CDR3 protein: CASSYRRARETQYF

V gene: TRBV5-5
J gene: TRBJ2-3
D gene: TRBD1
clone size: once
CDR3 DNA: TGTGCCAGCAGCTTGGACAGGGGGCATGGGGTTCAAGATACGCAGTATTTT
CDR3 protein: CASSLDRGHGVQDTQYF

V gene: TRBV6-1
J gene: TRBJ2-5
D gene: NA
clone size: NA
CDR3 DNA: TGTGCCAGCAGTGGTCTAGGGGAGACCCAGTACTTC
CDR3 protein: CASSGLGETQYF

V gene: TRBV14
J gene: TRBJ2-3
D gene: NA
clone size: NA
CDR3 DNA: TGTGCCAGCAGCCAAGTGGGCAGGGTAGCAGATACGCAGTATTTT
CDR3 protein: CASSQVGRVADTQYF

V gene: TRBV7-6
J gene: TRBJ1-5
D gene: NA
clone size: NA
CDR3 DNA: TGTGCCAGCAGCTTAGGTGGATATGGCAATCAGCCCCAGCATTTT
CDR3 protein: CASSLGGYGNQPQHF

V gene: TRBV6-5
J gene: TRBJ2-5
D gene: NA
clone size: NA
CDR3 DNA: TGTGCCAGCATGGGAGTAGGCACAGAGACCCAGTACTTC
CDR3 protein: CASMGVGTETQYF

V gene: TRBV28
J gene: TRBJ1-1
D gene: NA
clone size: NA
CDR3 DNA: TGTGCCAGCAGTTTACTGGGCGCGGGGAACACTGAAGCTTTCTTT
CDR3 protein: CASSLLGAGNTEAFF

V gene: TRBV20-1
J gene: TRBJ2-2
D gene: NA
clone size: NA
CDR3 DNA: TGCAGTGCTAGAGAAGTGGGCGGTCTGTTTTTT
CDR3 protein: CSAREVGGLFF

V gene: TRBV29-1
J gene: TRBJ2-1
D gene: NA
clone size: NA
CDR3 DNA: TGCAGCGTTTCCCTTGGCACAGGGCTGAGCTCCTACAATGAGCAGTTCTTC
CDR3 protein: CSVSLGTGLSSYNEQFF

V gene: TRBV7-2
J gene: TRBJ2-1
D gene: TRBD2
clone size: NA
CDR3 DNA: TGTGCCAGCAGGGGCGGGGGGACAATCGGCGGCAATGAGCAGTTCTTC
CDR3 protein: CASRGGGTIGGNEQFF

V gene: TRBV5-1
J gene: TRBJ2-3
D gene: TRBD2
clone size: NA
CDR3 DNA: TGCGCCAGCAGCTTAGAGACTAGCGGGAGCGGGGGCACAGATACGCAGTATTTT
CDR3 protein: CASSLETSGSGGTDTQYF

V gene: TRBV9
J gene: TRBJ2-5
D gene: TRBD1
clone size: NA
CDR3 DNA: TGTGCCAGCAGCGTAGAAAGTGGGACAGGACAAGAGACCCAGTACTTC
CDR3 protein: CASSVESGTGQETQYF

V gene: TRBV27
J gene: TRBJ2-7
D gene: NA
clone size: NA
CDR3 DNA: TGTGCCACCCAGTCCCCCGGACAGACTCCCTACGAGCAGTACTTC
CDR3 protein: CATQSPGQTPYEQYF

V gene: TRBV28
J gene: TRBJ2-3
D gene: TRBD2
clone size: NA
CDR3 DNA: TGTGCCAGCAGTTTTCAGTCTAGCGGGAAGGATACGCAGTATTTT
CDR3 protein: CASSFQSSGKDTQYF

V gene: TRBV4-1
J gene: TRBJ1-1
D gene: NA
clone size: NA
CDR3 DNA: TGCGCCAGCAGCCAAGTTGGTAGTCGGGGGAATGCTTTCTTT
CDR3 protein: CASSQVGSRGNAFF

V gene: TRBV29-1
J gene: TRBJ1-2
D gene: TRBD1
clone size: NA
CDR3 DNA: TGCAGCACAACTCACCGGGACAGGGGGCCGGGCGATGGCTACACCTTC
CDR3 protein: CSTTHRDRGPGDGYTF

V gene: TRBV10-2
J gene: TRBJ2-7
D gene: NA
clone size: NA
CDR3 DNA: TGCGCCAGCAGTGAACTGGGTCGACAGGAGGCTTCGTCCTACGAGCAGTACTTC
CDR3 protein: CASSELGRQEASSYEQYF

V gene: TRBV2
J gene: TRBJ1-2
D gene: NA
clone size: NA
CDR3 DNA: TGTGCCAGCAGTGACGGAATAAACTATGGCTACACCTTC
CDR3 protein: CASSDGINYGYTF

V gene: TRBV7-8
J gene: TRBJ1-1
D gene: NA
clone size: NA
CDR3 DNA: TGTGCCAGCAGCCCCCGGGTTGTCACTGAAGCTTTCTTT
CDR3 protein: CASSPRVVTEAFF

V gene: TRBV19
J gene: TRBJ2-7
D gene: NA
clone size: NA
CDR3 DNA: TGTGCCAGTAGGCGGGCAGGTCCTGTCTACGAGCAGTACTTC
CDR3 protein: CASRRAGPVYEQYF

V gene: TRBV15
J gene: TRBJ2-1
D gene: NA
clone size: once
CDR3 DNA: TGTGCCACCAGGCTTGGACGATACCAGTACAATGAGCAGTTCTTC
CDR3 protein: CATRLGRYQYNEQFF

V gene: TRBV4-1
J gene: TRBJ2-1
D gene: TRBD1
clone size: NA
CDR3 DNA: TGCGCCAGCAGCCAACGAACGGGACAGTACAATGAGCAGTTCTTC
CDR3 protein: CASSQRTGQYNEQFF

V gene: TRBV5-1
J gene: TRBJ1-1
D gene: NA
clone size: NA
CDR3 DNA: TGCGCCAGCAGCTTGCTGGGGAACACTGAAGCTTTCTTT
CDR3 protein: CASSLLGNTEAFF

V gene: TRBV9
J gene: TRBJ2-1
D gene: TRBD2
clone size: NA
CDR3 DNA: TGTGCCAGCAGCGTGGGACTAGCGGGAGTCTCCTACAATGAGCAGTTCTTC
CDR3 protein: CASSVGLAGVSYNEQFF

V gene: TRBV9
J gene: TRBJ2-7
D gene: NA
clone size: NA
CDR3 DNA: TGTGCCAGCAGCGTATCTCCGGGACCCGGGGAAGAGCAGTACTTC
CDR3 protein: CASSVSPGPGEEQYF

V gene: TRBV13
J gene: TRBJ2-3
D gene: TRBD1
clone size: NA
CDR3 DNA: TGTGCCAGCAGCGAACGGACAGGGCCAGATACGCAGTATTTT
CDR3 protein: CASSERTGPDTQYF